The clone carrying this T cell receptor beta chain was observed a handful of times. What it binds is unknown. Specified time point: week 47, end of study. Each vaccine dose was 300 ug of mutant IDH1 20-mer peptide, with topical imiquimod. Patients, over weeks 1, 3, 5, 7, 11, 15, 19 and 23, received a total of eight vaccinations. This record belongs to a study of a mutant IDH1 vaccine in newly diagnosed glioma. Generated by immunoSEQ multiplex PCR, the TCRdb table keeps only in-frame clones and is missing some. The sample shows about 50,000 clones, 76% of them seen only once. The germline gives CDR1 MNHEY, CDR2 SMNVEV (reference sequence). V dropped 3 bases and J dropped 5 bases, with 13 bases sitting between them. This CDR3 has 14 amino acids.

This specimen was PBMCs, taken from a glioma patient whose treatment included an IDH1 peptide vaccine. The chain uses TRBV27 and TRBJ1-1; tentative D call: TRBD1 (6 bases). This receptor was obtained from a woman in her thirties or forties with glioma. Some clones in this sample may be carry-over from other donors' samples. CDR3 loop: CASSFSSGATEAFF. The CDR3 bases are TGTGCCAGCAGTTTTTCATCAGGGGCAACTGAAGCTTTCTTT.